Below are 16 T cell receptor beta chains sequenced from a single sample in a study of blood T cell repertoires in COVID-19. Some clones are missing from TCRdb's copy, which holds only in-frame ones; the method was immunoSEQ multiplex PCR. Here the sample spans roughly 36,000 clones, 70% to 85% being singletons. The sequenced material came from peripheral blood. The source is a human donor in a cohort sampled during active COVID-19.

The chain joins TRBV4-1 to TRBJ2-5; 8 bases align to TRBD2. The CDR3 runs 15 residues. Germline V gives CDR1 MGHRA, CDR2 YSYEKL. V gave up 4 bases and J gave up 4 bases; unmatched junction bases: 8. CDR3 sequence (DNA): TGCGCCAGCAGCCCAGGGACTAGGGATGCAGAGACCCAGTACTTC. It translates to CASSPGTRDAETQYF.

The chain joins TRBV9 to TRBJ2-2; D might be TRBD2 (7 bases). CDR3 length: 15 residues. V was shortened by 7 bases and J by 2 bases, with 15 bases between the two germline ends. Germline CDR1 is SGDLS and CDR2 is YYNGEE. CDR3 DNA sequence: TGTGCCAGCGCGGGACTACAGGGAAACACCGGGGAGCTGTTTTTT. This translates into CASAGLQGNTGELFF.

DNA for the CDR3: TGCGCCAGCAGCTTACTAGCGGGGGAAGAGACCCAGTACTTC. It encodes CASSLLAGEETQYF. The rearrangement links TRBV5-1 to TRBJ2-5; 11 positions agree with TRBD2. V lost 2 bases to trimming and J lost 3 bases; unmatched junction nucleotides: 0. The CDR3 is 14 residues long. Germline V gives CDR1 SGHRS, CDR2 YFSETQ.

The chain employs TRBV14 and TRBJ1-5, with a weak D call TRBD1 (5 bases). V shed 3 bases and J shed 1 base, with 10 bases lying between them. Germline CDR1 reads SGHDN; CDR2 reads FVKESK. The CDR3 is made up of 15 amino acids. The CDR3 loop reads CASSQTGGSNQPQHF. The CDR3 DNA is TGTGCCAGCAGCCAGACCGGGGGGAGCAATCAGCCCCAGCATTTT.

J is TRBJ1-1 and V is TRBV28, with D perhaps TRBD1 (6 bases). Germline V gene sequence: CDR1 MDHEN, CDR2 SYDVKM. V was cut by 2 bases and J by 4 bases, with 11 bases left in between. The CDR3 is made up of 14 amino acids. The CDR3 sequence: CASSLHGRGTEAFF. In DNA form, the CDR3 reads TGTGCCAGCAGTTTACACGGCAGGGGCACTGAAGCTTTCTTT.

The chain has TRBV11-3 and TRBJ1-1; weak D call: TRBD1 (6 bases). The CDR3 has 13 residues. V lost 5 bases, J lost 5 bases, and 12 bases lay in between. Germline lookup yields CDR1 SGHNT and CDR2 YENEEA. CDR3 DNA sequence: TGTGCCAGCAGCCCGGGGGGGGCGACTGAAGCTTTCTTT. Translation: CASSPGGATEAFF.

This chain joins TRBV27 and TRBJ2-3; D possibly corresponds to TRBD1 (8 bases). This CDR3 has 15 residues. V shed 1 base and J shed 4 bases, with 12 bases lying between them. Germline loops: CDR1 MNHEY, CDR2 SMNVEV (reference sequence). The CDR3 reads CASSLLQGGSDTQYF. In nucleotides, the CDR3 is TGTGCCAGCAGTTTATTACAGGGGGGGTCAGATACGCAGTATTTT.

The chain recombines TRBV5-1 with TRBJ1-1, with a possible D match to TRBD1 (6 bases). The V and J ends lost 5 bases and 4 bases respectively, with 12 bases between them. Germline V gene sequence: CDR1 SGHRS, CDR2 YFSETQ. The CDR3 is 13 amino acids. CDR3 sequence reads: CASRKQGGTEAFF. As DNA, the CDR3 is TGCGCCAGCAGAAAACAGGGCGGCACTGAAGCTTTCTTT.

V and J are TRBV6-6 and TRBJ1-5; tentatively, D is TRBD1 (5 bases). Trimming took off 1 base at V and 1 base at J, with 8 bases between the two ends. The CDR3 consists of 15 residues. Germline V gene data show CDR1 as MNHNY and CDR2 as SVGAGI (reference sequence). This CDR3 reads CASSYFQGSNQPQHF. In nucleotides, the CDR3 is TGTGCCAGCAGTTACTTTCAGGGAAGCAATCAGCCCCAGCATTTT.

The V gene is TRBV10-1, the J gene TRBJ2-3; 11 nucleotides line up with TRBD2. The length of the CDR3 is 16 residues. J lost 2 bases, V lost 2 bases, and 3 bases had no gene match. Germline lookup yields CDR1 WNHNN and CDR2 SYGVQD (reference sequence). The CDR3 region is CASSEGLAGLTDTQYF. In DNA form, the CDR3 reads TGCGCCAGCAGTGAGGGACTAGCGGGCCTCACAGATACGCAGTATTTT.

The chain recombines TRBV10-1 with TRBJ2-5; D possibly corresponds to TRBD2 (6 bases). CDR1 is WNHNN and CDR2 is SYGVQD in the germline V gene (reference sequence). The CDR3 loop spans 14 amino acids. Trimming removed 5 bases at V and 4 bases at J, with 14 bases between. CDR3 region: CASSPRETSETQYF. CDR3 in DNA: TGCGCCAGCAGTCCCCGGGAGACCTCAGAGACCCAGTACTTC.

CDR3 sequence: CASSSSSQGSGDTQYF. In DNA form, the CDR3 reads TGTGCCAGCAGCTCGTCCAGTCAGGGGTCGGGAGATACGCAGTATTTT. The chain couples TRBV7-8 to TRBJ2-3; tentatively, D is TRBD1 (6 bases). Per the germline V gene, CDR1 is SGHVS and CDR2 is FQNEAQ. The length of the CDR3 is 16 residues. The ends were cut back, 4 bases at V and 5 bases at J, with 19 bases in the middle.

J is TRBJ2-2 and V is TRBV7-2; D is ambiguous. V shed 3 bases and J shed 0 bases, with 8 bases lying between them. The CDR3 is 15 amino acids. Germline CDR1 reads SGHTA; CDR2 reads FQGNSA. CDR3 in amino acids: CASSLSLSNTGELFF. CDR3 nucleotide sequence: TGTGCCAGCAGCTTGAGTTTATCGAACACCGGGGAGCTGTTTTTT.

The chain links TRBV6-4 to TRBJ1-5; D might be TRBD1 (5 bases). Germline CDR1 is MRHNA and CDR2 is SNTAGT. CDR3 length: 13 residues. Trimming shortened V by 10 bases and J by 3 bases, and 13 bases separated the two germline ends. CDR3 bases: TGTGCCACCAGCGTGGGGCCCAATCAGCCCCAGCATTTT. This gives the protein CATSVGPNQPQHF.

This chain uses TRBV27 with TRBJ1-1; the match to TRBD1 covers 7 bases. The CDR3 extends over 14 amino acids. Germline V gene lookup returns CDR1 MNHEY and CDR2 SMNVEV (reference sequence). V shed 5 bases, J shed 4 bases, and the junction held 7 bases outside the gene matches. CDR3 coding DNA: TGTGCCAGCAGTAGAGACAGGGCCGGCACTGAAGCTTTCTTT. This codes for CASSRDRAGTEAFF.

This chain uses TRBV6-5 with TRBJ1-6, with a weak D call TRBD1 (6 bases). CDR1 MNHEY and CDR2 SVGAGI come from the germline V gene. V was clipped by 7 bases and J by 5 bases, with 15 bases between them. The CDR3 runs 15 residues. This chain's CDR3 is CASTARTEHNSPLHF. As DNA, the CDR3 is TGTGCCAGCACCGCCAGGACAGAGCATAATTCACCCCTCCACTTT.